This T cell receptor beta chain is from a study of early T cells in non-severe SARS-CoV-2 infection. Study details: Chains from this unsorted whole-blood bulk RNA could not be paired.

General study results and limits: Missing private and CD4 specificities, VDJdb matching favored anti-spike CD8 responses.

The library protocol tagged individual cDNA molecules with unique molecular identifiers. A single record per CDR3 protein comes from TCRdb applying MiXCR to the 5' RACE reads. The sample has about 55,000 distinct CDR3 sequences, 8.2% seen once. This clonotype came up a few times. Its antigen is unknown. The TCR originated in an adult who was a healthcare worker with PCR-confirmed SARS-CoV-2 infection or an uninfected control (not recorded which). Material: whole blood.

The CDR3 nucleotides read TGTGCCAGCGGCTCTAGCGGCTTCTACGAGCAGTACTTC. This gives the protein CASGSSGFYEQYF. The V and J genes are TRBV3-1 and TRBJ2-7; TRBD2 matches at 7 bases. V lost 8 bases and J lost 3; bases outside the gene matches: 7. Germline-derived CDR1 and CDR2 are LGHDT and YNNKEL (reference sequence). This CDR3 is 13 amino acids long.